Each of the 25 T cell receptor beta chains below was sequenced from the same sample in a study of cytomegalovirus exposure and HLA in healthy donors. Both 60 Vbeta primers and 13 Jbeta primers went into the PCR. Libraries were prepared by immunoSEQ multiplex PCR; TCRdb keeps only in-frame clonotypes and omits some of them. The sample carries 40,000 to 45,000 clones, roughly half recorded once. Input material: PBMCs. These receptor sequences come from a human donor in good health.

The chain links TRBV18 to TRBJ1-5; TRBD1 matches 9 bases. Germline assignment: CDR1 KGHSH and CDR2 LQKENI. V lost 6 bases to trimming and J lost 8 bases; unmatched junction nucleotides: 11. This CDR3 has 15 residues. DNA of the CDR3: TGTGCCAGCTCTCCCCGTACAGGGGGCAGGGAGCCCCAGCATTTT. Amino acids: CASSPRTGGREPQHF.

The V and J genes are TRBV13 and TRBJ2-7; TRBD1 matches at 8 bases. This CDR3 is built from 14 residues. The germline gives CDR1 PRHDT, CDR2 FYEKMQ (reference sequence). Trimming removed 5 bases from V and 5 bases from J; junction bases left unmatched: 8. In nucleotides, the CDR3 is TGTGCCAGCAGCGAGGGGGACAGGCGGGACGAGCAGTACTTC. The encoded protein is CASSEGDRRDEQYF.

This clone was picked up a small number of times. V usage is TRBV7-6 and J usage is TRBJ1-5; D is uncertain. There are 13 residues in the CDR3. Trimming pared 5 bases from V and 4 bases from J, leaving 9 bases between. CDR1 and CDR2 from the germline V gene are SGHVS and FNYEAQ. CDR3 sequence reads: CASSQQENQPQHF. The CDR3 DNA is TGTGCCAGCAGCCAGCAGGAAAATCAGCCCCAGCATTTT.

This clone has just one count. The chain is built from TRBV5-1 and TRBJ1-2, with D perhaps TRBD1 (5 bases). Germline lookup yields CDR1 SGHRS and CDR2 YFSETQ. The CDR3 spans 13 residues. V lost 1 base and J lost 6, with 10 bases in between. CDR3 amino acids: CASSLIGGNGYTF. The CDR3 DNA is TGCGCCAGCAGCTTGATCGGGGGGAATGGCTACACCTTC.

The genes are TRBV7-9 and TRBJ1-2, with TRBD1 matching 8 bases. The CDR3 contains 12 residues. V lost 7 bases to trimming and J lost 8 bases; unmatched junction nucleotides: 6. Per the germline V gene, CDR1 is SEHNR and CDR2 is FQNEAQ (reference sequence). CDR3 sequence: CASNSDREGYTF. CDR3 bases: TGTGCCAGCAACTCGGACAGGGAGGGCTACACCTTC.

This chain joins TRBV28 and TRBJ2-5, with a tentative D call TRBD2 (6 bases). The J call is uncertain, as TRBJ2-7 better fits the DNA end. From germline, CDR1 is MDHEN and CDR2 SYDVKM. This CDR3 comprises 14 residues. CDR3 loop: CASSPMGTLYEQYF. In DNA, the CDR3 is TGTGCCAGCAGTCCTATGGGGACTCTCTACGAGCAGTACTTC.

A few counts support this clone. This chain connects TRBV2 to TRBJ1-1; 8 nucleotides line up with TRBD1. The V and J ends lost 8 bases and 0 bases, in that order; junction bases with no gene match: 5. Germline lookup yields CDR1 SNHLY and CDR2 FYNNEI. The CDR3 spans 14 residues. CDR3 loop: CASGRQGLNTEAFF. In DNA, the CDR3 is TGTGCCAGCGGAAGACAGGGGCTGAACACTGAAGCTTTCTTT.

This chain uses TRBV5-5 with TRBJ2-7, with D possibly being TRBD2 (5 bases). The CDR3 is made up of 14 amino acids. The germline CDR1 and CDR2 sequences are SGHKS and YYEKEE (reference sequence). Trimming took 1 base from V and 3 from J, leaving 11 bases between them. CDR3: CASSLIAGGYEQYF. The CDR3 nucleotides read TGTGCCAGCAGCTTGATTGCGGGCGGCTACGAGCAGTACTTC.

This clone showed up just a few times. The chain joins TRBV9 to TRBJ2-3; 13 bases align to TRBD2. From germline, CDR1 is SGDLS and CDR2 YYNGEE. The CDR3 has 17 amino acids. V shed 4 bases and J 2 bases; nucleotides not matched to a gene: 7. CDR3 sequence: CASSRTSGRDATDTQYF. In nucleotides, the CDR3 is TGTGCCAGCAGCCGGACTAGCGGGAGAGATGCCACAGATACGCAGTATTTT. Looking up the rest from reference TRBV9 and TRBJ2-3 gives the full variable domain: DSGVTQTPKHLITATGQRVTLRCSPRSGDLSVYWYQQSLDQGLQFLIQYYNGEERAKGNILERFSAQQFPDLHSELNLSSLELGDSALYFCASSRTSGRDATDTQYFGPGTRLTVL.

The V gene is TRBV2, the J gene TRBJ2-3, with D hard to call. The length of the CDR3 is 11 residues. Trimming took off 4 bases at V and 5 bases at J, with 4 bases between the two ends. CDR1 and CDR2 from the germline V gene are SNHLY and FYNNEI. The CDR3 reads CASSAVDTQYF. The CDR3 DNA sequence: TGTGCCAGCAGTGCGGTAGATACGCAGTATTTT.

The chain is built from TRBV28 and TRBJ1-1, with 9 bases aligning to TRBD1. Germline CDR1 reads MDHEN; CDR2 reads SYDVKM. The CDR3 is 16 residues long. The V segment lost 5 bases and the J segment 3 bases; nucleotides outside the gene matches: 10. The CDR3 here is CASSLQGASGDTEAFF. The CDR3 DNA follows: TGTGCCAGCAGTCTACAGGGGGCGTCTGGAGACACTGAAGCTTTCTTT. Combining the CDR3 with reference TRBV28 and TRBJ1-1 gives the whole variable domain DVKVTQSSRYLVKRTGEKVFLECVQDMDHENMFWYRQDPGLGLRLIYFSYDVKMKEKGDIPEGYSVSREKKERFSLILESASTNQTSMYLCASSLQGASGDTEAFFGQGTRLTVV.

With regard to this clone: A junction end diverges from the germline sequence, so it may reflect a read error. The V and J genes are TRBV7-9 and TRBJ2-1; 8 bases are a match to TRBD2. Germline V gene sequence: CDR1 SEHNR, CDR2 FQNEAQ (reference sequence). There are 14 residues in the CDR3. The CDR3 DNA follows: TGTGCCAGCAGCGCAACCGGGACTAGGCTTGAGCGGTTCTTC. This encodes CASSATGTRLERFF.

The CDR3: CASSFRGAGQETQYF. DNA for the CDR3: TGCGCCAGCAGCTTCAGGGGGGCAGGCCAAGAGACCCAGTACTTC. The chain couples TRBV5-1 to TRBJ2-5, with D perhaps TRBD1 (7 bases). Trimming pared 2 bases from V and 1 base from J, leaving 12 bases between. The V gene's germline CDR1 is SGHRS and CDR2 YFSETQ. The CDR3 contains 15 residues.

The chain is built from TRBV9 and TRBJ2-1; 8 positions match TRBD1. V was pared by 3 bases and J by 1 base, with 6 bases of the junction left unmatched. There are 16 residues in the CDR3. CDR1 is SGDLS and CDR2 is YYNGEE in the germline V gene. CDR3 amino acids: CASSAKTGVSYNEQFF. The CDR3 DNA reads TGTGCCAGCAGCGCTAAGACAGGGGTATCCTACAATGAGCAGTTCTTC.

V and J are TRBV12-2 and TRBJ1-1; the table's D gene call, TRBD1, was not cross checked with the DNA. TRBV12-2 is described as a pseudogene. The CDR3 has 14 amino acids. The CDR3 sequence is CASRLGSGTGDAFF. The CDR3 DNA sequence: TGTGCAAGTCGCTTAGGGTCCGGGACAGGCGATGCTTTCTTT.

The chain carries TRBV13 and TRBJ2-3, with 7 bases aligning to TRBD2. CDR1 and CDR2 from the germline V gene are PRHDT and FYEKMQ (reference sequence). Trimming cost V 5 bases and J 0 bases; bases outside gene matches: 2. The CDR3 sequence is 14 residues long. The CDR3 coding sequence is TGTGCCAGCAGCCGGGACTATAGCACAGATACGCAGTATTTT. Its translation is CASSRDYSTDTQYF.

J is TRBJ2-5 and V is TRBV4-3, with 10 bases matching TRBD1. The J call is doubtful: the DNA matches TRBJ2-7 better. This CDR3 has 16 amino acids. Germline V lookup: CDR1 LGHNA, CDR2 YSLEER. CDR3 DNA: TGCGCCAGCAGCCAGGACCGGACAGGGGGAACCTACGAGCAGTACTTC. Translated: CASSQDRTGGTYEQYF.

The gene calls are TRBV6-4 and TRBJ2-1, with 9 positions matching TRBD2. The CDR3 is 16 residues long. The germline gives CDR1 MRHNA, CDR2 SNTAGT. V lost 0 bases, J lost 7 bases, and 7 bases stayed unmatched. CDR3 DNA: TGTGCCAGCAGTGACTCCGGGCGGGAGGGCCTAAATGAGCAGTTCTTC. Translated, it gives CASSDSGREGLNEQFF.

The chain is built from TRBV18 and TRBJ2-5, with 8 positions matching TRBD2. Germline V CDR1 and CDR2: KGHSH, LQKENI. The V gene end was trimmed by 2 bases and the J gene end by 8 bases; junction bases not matched to a gene: 10. The CDR3 spans 15 residues. This chain's CDR3 is CASSPRSSGPLTQYF. The CDR3 DNA is TGTGCCAGCTCACCAAGATCTAGCGGGCCTCTCACCCAGTACTTC.

The genes are TRBV7-9 and TRBJ1-2; no clear D. Germline CDR1 is SEHNR and CDR2 is FQNEAQ (reference sequence). The CDR3 spans 14 residues. V lost 4 bases, J lost 8 bases, and 17 bases lay in between. CDR3: CASSWMRAIEGYTF. CDR3 DNA sequence: TGTGCCAGCAGCTGGATGCGGGCCATTGAAGGCTACACCTTC.

This clone was seen more than once but under ten times. The chain couples TRBV5-4 to TRBJ2-7; the match to TRBD1 covers 9 bases. From germline, CDR1 is SGHNT and CDR2 YYREEE (reference sequence). This CDR3 is 15 amino acids long. The ends lost 3 bases at V and 3 bases at J; junction bases unmatched: 7. Here the CDR3 reads CASSSTGGIFYEQYF. CDR3 nucleotide sequence: TGTGCCAGCAGCTCGACAGGGGGAATTTTCTACGAGCAGTACTTC.

CDR3 in DNA: TGTGCCAGCAGTAGACCAGGATCCCAGGCCGAGCAGTACTTC. As protein: CASSRPGSQAEQYF. This sequence joins TRBV6-1 and TRBJ2-7; D is unclear. The V and J ends lost 5 bases and 6 bases respectively, with 17 bases between them. CDR1 and CDR2 (germline): MNHNS, SASEGT. This CDR3 is 14 amino acids long.

This clone was seen a few times. The genes are TRBV19 and TRBJ1-1; TRBD1 matches at 8 bases. With V trimmed by 5 bases and J by 1 base, 9 bases remained unmatched. The length of the CDR3 is 16 residues. Germline CDR1 LNHDA, CDR2 SQIVND (reference sequence). CDR3 in amino acids: CASSPPTGTGNTEAFF. CDR3 sequence (DNA): TGTGCCAGTAGTCCCCCAACCGGGACAGGGAACACTGAAGCTTTCTTT.

The V and J genes are TRBV7-2 and TRBJ1-2, with TRBD1 identical over 10 bases. The CDR3 covers 15 residues. The junction had 4 bases not matched to a gene; V was cut back by 4 bases and J by 2 bases. Germline lookup yields CDR1 SGHTA and CDR2 FQGNSA. The CDR3 here is CASSSPDRGNYGYTF. DNA for the CDR3: TGTGCCAGCAGCTCACCGGACAGGGGGAACTATGGCTACACCTTC.

V gene TRBV27 combines with J gene TRBJ2-2; maybe TRBD1 (6 bases). Germline CDR1 and CDR2: MNHEY and SMNVEV (reference sequence). V was shortened by 10 bases and J by 1 base, with 13 bases between the two germline ends. CDR3 length: 14 residues. The CDR3 coding sequence is TGTGCCACCACTGACAGGCTGAACACCGGGGAGCTGTTTTTT. Protein sequence: CATTDRLNTGELFF.